What follows are 19 T cell receptor beta chains derived from one specimen sequenced in a study of shared clonotypes between healthy human individuals (dated by TCRdb to between 2020 and 2021). Library method: the immunoSEQ multiplex PCR assay. Here the immuneACCESS table is served through TCRdb, limited to in-frame sequences with V and J called. Missing clones are a known gap in these copies; in checked studies unresolved V genes cover under half, and the rest lacks a known reason. Within this sample are 2 million to 3 million clones, with 93% of them counted one time only. Of the sample, roughly 0.39% falls within the top ten clones. Sequenced input: naive CD4+ T cells from PBMCs. In the paper's terms, the cell subset or site label means: CD45RA+ positively selected. These receptors were taken from a man between 18 and 29 years old in good health. Some clones in this sample may be carry-over from other donors' samples.

For this clone: Additional DNA sequences in this sample encode the identical CDR3. The chain uses TRBV28 and TRBJ1-3; no reliable D call. V dropped 8 bases and J dropped 0 bases, with 5 bases sitting between them. CDR1 is MDHEN and CDR2 is SYDVKM in the germline V gene. This CDR3 spans 12 amino acids. CDR3 sequence (DNA): TGTGCCAGCCGGGTCTCTGGAAACACCATATATTTT. Its translation is CASRVSGNTIYF.

This clone was observed once. The chain links TRBV29-1 to TRBJ2-7; TRBD2 matches 7 bases. V dropped 7 bases and J dropped 2; count of bases not matched to a gene: 8. The CDR3 covers 13 residues. Germline values: CDR1 SQVTM, CDR2 ANQGSEA. CDR3 residues: CSAQGGAPYEQYF. The CDR3 DNA is TGCAGCGCCCAGGGAGGGGCTCCCTACGAGCAGTACTTC.

The rearrangement uses TRBV27 and TRBJ2-2; no reliable D call. V lost 0 bases and J 1 base, leaving 9 bases between the germline ends. This CDR3 contains 16 residues. Germline CDR1 reads MNHEY; CDR2 reads SMNVEV (reference sequence). CDR3 in amino acids: CASSLSALRNTGELFF. The CDR3 nucleotides read TGTGCCAGCAGTTTATCAGCCCTGAGGAACACCGGGGAGCTGTTTTTT.

In the case of this clone: Other DNA sequences in this specimen translate into the identical CDR3. The rearrangement uses TRBV5-1 and TRBJ2-7; no clear D. Germline CDR1 is SGHRS and CDR2 is YFSETQ. The CDR3 sequence is 15 residues long. V gave up 0 bases and J gave up 0 bases, with 10 bases separating them. CDR3 residues: CASSLDPASSYEQYF. The CDR3 coding sequence is TGCGCCAGCAGCTTGGATCCCGCCAGCTCCTACGAGCAGTACTTC.

As regards this clone: Within the sample, other DNA sequences also encode this same CDR3. The rearrangement uses TRBV30 and TRBJ2-2, with D possibly being TRBD1 (5 bases). The length of the CDR3 is 11 residues. Germline assignment: CDR1 GTSNPN and CDR2 SVGIG (reference sequence). V was trimmed by 3 bases and J by 6 bases, leaving 5 bases between them. The CDR3 loop reads CAWRGAGELFF. CDR3 coding DNA: TGTGCCTGGAGAGGGGCCGGGGAGCTGTTTTTT.

The rearrangement joins TRBV5-1 to TRBJ2-3; possible D gene TRBD1, 5 bases. Per germline, CDR1 SGHRS and CDR2 YFSETQ. V was clipped by 6 bases and J by 7 bases, with 18 bases between them. The length of the CDR3 is 14 residues. CDR3 region: CASTEGQGTNTQYF. In DNA, the CDR3 is TGCGCCAGCACGGAAGGCCAGGGTACAAATACGCAGTATTTT.

V gene TRBV7-3 combines with J gene TRBJ2-1; 9 bases match TRBD1. V trimming: 2 bases; J trimming: 5 bases; junction bases outside the gene matches: 4. The germline V gene has CDR1 SGHTA and CDR2 FQGTGA. The CDR3 is 15 amino acids. The CDR3 DNA is TGTGCCAGCAGCTTAGTCACAGGGGGCCACAATGAGCAGTTCTTC. Protein product: CASSLVTGGHNEQFF. Full variable domain (remainder filled in from reference TRBV7-3 and TRBJ2-1): GAGVSQTPSNKVTEKGKYVELRCDPISGHTALYWYRQSLGQGPEFLIYFQGTGAADDSGLPNDRFFAVRPEGSVSTLKIQRTERGDSAVYLCASSLVTGGHNEQFFGPGTRLTVL.

The genes are TRBV5-1 and TRBJ2-5; D is unresolved. The CDR3 is 15 amino acids. Germline values: CDR1 SGHRS, CDR2 YFSETQ. The V gene lost 0 bases and the J gene lost 2 bases, with 11 bases spanning the gap. CDR3 loop: CASSLVPTRQETQYF. CDR3 DNA: TGCGCCAGCAGCTTGGTACCCACTCGTCAAGAGACCCAGTACTTC.

The J gene is TRBJ2-7, the V gene TRBV29-1; 7 bases agree with TRBD2. CDR1 and CDR2 (germline): SQVTM, ANQGSEA. CDR3 length: 14 residues. V lost 5 bases and J lost 5; bases outside the gene matches: 12. The CDR3 spells CSVRIEVAGNEQYF. The CDR3 DNA is TGCAGCGTTCGGATTGAGGTAGCGGGTAACGAGCAGTACTTC.

The rearrangement joins TRBV9 to TRBJ2-5, with TRBD2 identical over 7 bases. CDR1 is SGDLS, CDR2 YYNGEE, per germline. This CDR3 contains 16 residues. With V trimmed by 1 base and J by 5 bases, 11 bases remained unmatched. CDR3 residues: CASSVSSGLLMETQYF. CDR3 nucleotides: TGTGCCAGCAGCGTAAGCTCGGGACTACTCATGGAGACCCAGTACTTC.

Notes on this clone: This same CDR3 is encoded by further DNA sequences in the sample. J is TRBJ1-4 and V is TRBV28; D remains unclear. V shed 6 bases and J shed 3 bases, with 14 bases lying between them. The CDR3 has 15 amino acids. CDR1 MDHEN and CDR2 SYDVKM come from the germline V gene. The CDR3 region has the DNA TGTGCCAGCAGCCTTGGAGGTGCGGCTAATGAAAAACTGTTTTTT. It encodes CASSLGGAANEKLFF.

The V gene is TRBV9, the J gene TRBJ2-3; TRBD2 agrees at 10 bases. V lost 1 base and J lost 5; bases outside the gene matches: 7. This CDR3 comprises 16 residues. Germline V gene lookup returns CDR1 SGDLS and CDR2 YYNGEE. Here the CDR3 DNA reads TGTGCCAGCAGCGTAATGCTAGCGGGAGAATTAGATACGCAGTATTTT. This gives the protein CASSVMLAGELDTQYF.

V is TRBV28 and J is TRBJ2-7; D uncertain. Trimming removed 3 bases from V and 1 base from J, with 16 bases in between. This CDR3 spans 16 amino acids. Germline V gene sequence: CDR1 MDHEN, CDR2 SYDVKM. The CDR3 protein is CASSFPPPDASYEQYF. The DNA of the CDR3 is TGTGCCAGCAGTTTCCCCCCCCCGGACGCATCCTACGAGCAGTACTTC.

The V call is TRBV5-1, the J call TRBJ1-3, with 8 bases lining up with TRBD1. The germline gives CDR1 SGHRS, CDR2 YFSETQ. The CDR3 length is 17 residues. The J segment lost 0 bases and the V segment lost 0 bases, leaving 5 bases of the junction unmatched. As DNA, the CDR3 is TGCGCCAGCAGCTTGGACAGGGGGAAAGGCTCTGGAAACACCATATATTTT. Amino acid sequence: CASSLDRGKGSGNTIYF.

The sample holds one count of this clone. This chain links TRBV18 with TRBJ2-5; D unresolved. CDR1 is KGHSH and CDR2 is LQKENI in the germline V gene. The V end lost 2 bases, the J end lost 5 bases, and 15 bases lay between the germline ends. This CDR3 is built from 15 residues. CDR3 sequence: CASSPNPGRRETQYF. The CDR3 DNA is TGTGCCAGCTCACCAAATCCCGGCAGACGGGAGACCCAGTACTTC.

The chain uses TRBV7-9 and TRBJ2-2; 7 nucleotides match TRBD1. This CDR3 has 16 amino acids. Trimming removed 5 bases from V and 3 bases from J; junction bases left unmatched: 9. Per germline, CDR1 SEHNR and CDR2 FQNEAQ (reference sequence). In DNA form, the CDR3 reads TGTGCCAGCAGCCCAAAGGGGGCGCGGGACACCGGGGAGCTGTTTTTT. Protein product: CASSPKGARDTGELFF.

This clone was recorded only once. The chain couples TRBV18 to TRBJ1-2; no firm D call. The germline V gene encodes CDR1 KGHSH and CDR2 LQKENI. Trimming left V 0 bases short and J 8 bases short, with 7 bases between. The CDR3 covers 12 residues. Here the CDR3 reads CASSPPLGGYTF. CDR3 bases: TGTGCCAGCTCACCACCTCTAGGCGGCTACACCTTC.

The V and J genes are TRBV27 and TRBJ2-2; maybe TRBD1 (6 bases). Deletions cut 5 bases from V and 4 bases from J, with 17 bases between. The CDR3 length is 16 residues. Germline V gives CDR1 MNHEY, CDR2 SMNVEV (reference sequence). The CDR3 region has the DNA TGTGCCAGCAGTCTCCCCTCTGGGGGCAGCACCGGGGAGCTGTTTTTT. Its translation: CASSLPSGGSTGELFF.

The genes are TRBV7-8 and TRBJ1-1; D is ambiguous. Trimming pared 3 bases from V and 2 bases from J, leaving 13 bases between. This CDR3 spans 15 amino acids. Germline lookup yields CDR1 SGHVS and CDR2 FQNEAQ. The CDR3: CASSFSLGLNTEAFF. Here the CDR3 DNA reads TGTGCCAGCAGCTTTTCCCTCGGATTAAACACTGAAGCTTTCTTT.